This T cell receptor beta chain was retrieved from a study of regulatory T cells in long-lasting Graves disease. Through Arm-PCR of CDR3 regions and iRepertoire HTBI primers, TCR beta libraries were built. Each CDR3 protein is one row after TCRdb ran MiXCR on the multiplex PCR reads. The profile shows 560,000 or so distinct CDR3 sequences, more than 15% of them singletons. The CDR3 totals 15 residues. Trimming removed 4 bases from V and 3 bases from J; junction bases left unmatched: 9. Germline CDR1 reads MNHEY; CDR2 reads SMNVEV (reference sequence). There are many counts of this clonotype. Its antigen is undetermined. Notes on the study in general: Favoring TRBV28, TRBJ1-2 and TRBJ2-5 was a feature seen in persistent disease.

Stated time point: newly diagnosed GD, antithyroid drugs for less than 3 months. Following extraction of RNA from PBMCs, that RNA was used to make the TCR library. In addition, the sample was reused for a study of T cells in Graves' hyperthyroidism and ophthalmopathy.

The material sequenced was peripheral blood mononuclear cells (PBMCs), taken at new diagnosis, from a patient treated with antithyroid drugs. This chain links TRBV27 with TRBJ2-7, with TRBD1 matching 7 bases. This TCR came from a man aged 18 to 35 with Graves disease. CDR3 in DNA: TGTGCCAGCAGTTCCTCCGGGACAGAAGTCTACGAGCAGTACTTC. Translating gives CASSSSGTEVYEQYF.